This TCR beta chain was sequenced during a study of T cell changes during pregnancy in multiple sclerosis. There are 16 residues in the CDR3. Germline V gene lookup returns CDR1 MNHEY and CDR2 SMNVEV (reference sequence). V trimming: 5 bases; J trimming: 5 bases; junction bases outside the gene matches: 10. Here immunoSEQ multiplex PCR was the method, and the copy in TCRdb shows in-frame clones only, minus some. The table has over 35,000 clones, 90% to 95% seen once. Sequenced material: CD4+ T cells from peripheral blood mononuclear cells, taken in the third trimester of pregnancy. The J gene is TRBJ2-5, the V gene TRBV27; TRBD2 matches at 11 bases. This receptor was identified in a female donor in good health, enrolled as a control in a pregnancy study. The CDR3 nucleotides are TGTGCCAGCAGTCCTATGACTAGCGGGATTGTGGAGACCCAGTACTTC. Amino acids: CASSPMTSGIVETQYF.